Below, 32 T cell receptor beta chains from the same sample are listed, as sequenced in a study of T cells in lung cancer brain metastases (dated by TCRdb to about 2018). To prepare the library, the immunoSEQ multiplex PCR assay was applied. As stored in TCRdb, this immuneACCESS dataset retains in-frame rearrangements with V and J assigned. A fraction of the clones does not appear; measured against another copy, unresolved V genes explain less than half of the discrepancy, and the remainder lacks a known reason. A total of several thousand clones appear in this sample, approximately 87% of them only once. The top ten clones comprise roughly a tenth of the sample. What was sequenced was tumor tissue from the primary lung tumor. The sample's cell subset or site label, decoded: primary lung cancer lesion. The receptor set was obtained from a man aged 55 to 69 with non-small cell lung cancer.

On this clone itself: One end of the junction is discordant with germline, which a read error may explain. The chain carries TRBV10-2 and TRBJ1-1; D is uncertain. This CDR3 has 14 residues. The germline CDR1 and CDR2 sequences are WSHSY and SAAADI. CDR3 in amino acids: CASSGDGMNTKAFF. In DNA form, the CDR3 reads TGCGCCAGCAGTGGGGATGGGATGAACACTAAAGCTTTCTTT.

The chain recombines TRBV10-3 with TRBJ1-1, with 10 bases matching TRBD1. Germline CDR1 and CDR2: ENHRY and SYGVKD. CDR3 size: 13 residues. Losses at the gene ends were 8 bases for V and 6 bases for J; bases not matched to a gene: 6. The CDR3 here is CAIWDRGVSEAFF. CDR3 nucleotide sequence: TGTGCCATCTGGGACAGGGGAGTTTCTGAAGCTTTCTTT.

The gene calls are TRBV19 and TRBJ2-3; TRBD2 matches at 7 bases. Per the germline V gene, CDR1 is LNHDA and CDR2 is SQIVND (reference sequence). The CDR3 is made up of 14 amino acids. V was clipped by 5 bases and J by 6 bases; unmatched bases: 8. The CDR3 coding sequence is TGTGCCAGTAGTCTCGAGACTAGCTGGGATACGCAGTATTTT. Translating it yields CASSLETSWDTQYF.

The chain couples TRBV27 to TRBJ2-3, with TRBD2 identical over 7 bases. This CDR3 spans 14 amino acids. J was trimmed by 5 bases and V by 2 bases; bases with no gene match: 4. The germline V gene has CDR1 MNHEY and CDR2 SMNVEV (reference sequence). The CDR3 DNA reads TGTGCCAGCAGTTTAAGCGGGATGGGAGATACGCAGTATTTT. Protein product: CASSLSGMGDTQYF.

This clone was seen a few times. V gene TRBV5-1 combines with J gene TRBJ2-1; 7 bases fit TRBD2. Germline CDR1 reads SGHRS; CDR2 reads YFSETQ. The CDR3 loop spans 16 amino acids. With 2 bases clipped from V and 2 bases from J, the junction kept 7 bases outside the gene matches. The CDR3 sequence: CASSFESSGPYNEQFF. CDR3 DNA: TGCGCCAGCAGCTTCGAGAGTAGCGGGCCCTACAATGAGCAGTTCTTC. Full variable domain (outside the CDR3, taken from reference TRBV5-1 and TRBJ2-1): KAGVTQTPRYLIKTRGQQVTLSCSPISGHRSVSWYQQTPGQGLQFLFEYFSETQRNKGNFPGRFSGRQFSNSRSEMNVSTLELGDSALYLCASSFESSGPYNEQFFGPGTRLTVL.

CDR3 sequence (DNA): TGTGCCAGCTCACCAACGGGGGCGGGAAAGAGTACTGAAGCTTTCTTT. This codes for CASSPTGAGKSTEAFF. This chain joins TRBV18 and TRBJ1-1, with D possibly being TRBD1 (6 bases). There are 16 residues in the CDR3. Trimming shortened V by 2 bases and J by 5 bases, and 18 bases separated the two germline ends. The germline gives CDR1 KGHSH, CDR2 LQKENI.

As DNA, the CDR3 is TGTGCCAGCAGTTACTTACCCAGGGTTAACTATGGCTACACCTTC. It codes for CASSYLPRVNYGYTF. The V and J genes are TRBV6-5 and TRBJ1-2, with D perhaps TRBD1 (5 bases). The CDR3 consists of 15 residues. V was trimmed by 1 base and J by 1 base, leaving 10 bases between them. Germline CDR1 is MNHEY and CDR2 is SVGAGI.

The chain employs TRBV28 and TRBJ2-5, with 7 bases matching TRBD2. CDR3 size: 15 residues. CDR1 and CDR2 (germline): MDHEN, SYDVKM. J gave up 4 bases and V 3 bases, and 8 bases lay outside the gene matches. Written as DNA, the CDR3 is TGTGCCAGCAGTTTGATGGGCGGGGGAGGAGAGACCCAGTACTTC. Translation gives CASSLMGGGGETQYF.

V and J are TRBV6-1 and TRBJ2-7; 7 bases map to TRBD1. The CDR3 is 14 amino acids. CDR1 MNHNS and CDR2 SASEGT come from the germline V gene. With 6 bases clipped from V and 0 bases from J, the junction kept 5 bases outside the gene matches. CDR3 sequence (DNA): TGTGCCAGCAGCCCAGACAGGGTCTCCTACGAGCAGTACTTC. This sequence encodes CASSPDRVSYEQYF.

The V and J genes are TRBV5-1 and TRBJ2-4; D gene unclear. CDR3 length equals 16 residues. V was cut by 1 base and J by 0 bases, with 11 bases left in between. Looked up from germline, CDR1 is SGHRS and CDR2 is YFSETQ. The CDR3 bases are TGCGCCAGCAGCTTGAGTACGGAGTTAGCCAAAAACATTCAGTACTTC. Amino acid sequence: CASSLSTELAKNIQYF. Based on the CDR3 plus reference TRBV5-1 and TRBJ2-4, the full variable domain is KAGVTQTPRYLIKTRGQQVTLSCSPISGHRSVSWYQQTPGQGLQFLFEYFSETQRNKGNFPGRFSGRQFSNSRSEMNVSTLELGDSALYLCASSLSTELAKNIQYFGAGTRLSVL.

The rearrangement links TRBV7-9 to TRBJ2-5; D might be TRBD1 (5 bases). The CDR3 consists of 14 residues. With 2 bases removed from V and 5 bases from J, the gap between germline ends came to 12 bases. The germline gives CDR1 SEHNR, CDR2 FQNEAQ (reference sequence). The CDR3 loop reads CASSLTGPGETQYF. The DNA of the CDR3 is TGTGCCAGCAGCTTAACCGGGCCAGGGGAGACCCAGTACTTC.

The chain employs TRBV2 and TRBJ1-1; 12 bases fit TRBD1. The CDR3 consists of 14 residues. The germline V gene encodes CDR1 SNHLY and CDR2 FYNNEI. With 8 bases clipped from V and 3 bases from J, the junction kept 4 bases outside the gene matches. The CDR3 coding sequence is TGTGCCAGCGGGGACAGGGGGCGATACACTGAAGCTTTCTTT. It is translated as CASGDRGRYTEAFF. Based on the CDR3 plus reference TRBV2 and TRBJ1-1, the full variable domain is EPEVTQTPSHQVTQMGQEVILRCVPISNHLYFYWYRQILGQKVEFLVSFYNNEISEKSEIFDDQFSVERPDGSNFTLKIRSTKLEDSAMYFCASGDRGRYTEAFFGQGTRLTVV.

The gene calls are TRBV2 and TRBJ1-4, with 8 bases matching TRBD1. Germline CDR1 and CDR2: SNHLY and FYNNEI. The CDR3 is 15 residues long. With 3 bases clipped from V and 4 bases from J, the junction kept 4 bases outside the gene matches. As DNA, the CDR3 is TGTGCCAGCAGTGATATGGACAGGGTTAATGAAAAACTGTTTTTT. As protein: CASSDMDRVNEKLFF.

The chain combines TRBV5-1 with TRBJ2-3; TRBD2 matches at 8 bases. Per germline, CDR1 SGHRS and CDR2 YFSETQ. The CDR3 length is 15 residues. After removal of 1 base from V and 2 bases from J, the junction contained 3 bases not matched to a gene. This CDR3 is CASSLTSGTTDTQYF. CDR3 sequence (DNA): TGCGCCAGCAGCTTGACTAGCGGTACCACAGATACGCAGTATTTT.

The gene calls are TRBV27 and TRBJ1-1, with a tentative D call TRBD1 (5 bases). V lost 5 bases, J lost 5 bases, and 18 bases lay in between. The CDR3 is made up of 15 amino acids. Germline-derived CDR1 and CDR2 are MNHEY and SMNVEV (reference sequence). CDR3 DNA: TGTGCCAGCAGTCCGAAAACAGGTTTGGGGACTGAAGCTTTCTTT. Protein sequence: CASSPKTGLGTEAFF.

This chain uses TRBV5-4 with TRBJ2-2; 8 positions agree with TRBD1. V was pared by 2 bases and J by 4 bases, with 4 bases of the junction left unmatched. The CDR3 loop spans 15 amino acids. CDR1 and CDR2 (germline): SGHNT, YYREEE (reference sequence). In nucleotides, the CDR3 is TGTGCCAGCAGCTTCGGACAGGGTTTCACCGGGGAGCTGTTTTTT. It specifies CASSFGQGFTGELFF.

The chain recombines TRBV5-1 with TRBJ2-1, with TRBD2 matching over 12 bases. V was clipped by 2 bases and J by 10 bases; unmatched bases: 7. The CDR3 has 15 residues. Germline V CDR1 and CDR2: SGHRS, YFSETQ. In DNA form, the CDR3 reads TGCGCCAGCAGCTTTTTACTAGCGGGAGGAAGAGAGCAGTTCTTC. As protein: CASSFLLAGGREQFF.

The chain couples TRBV14 to TRBJ2-7; 7 nucleotides match TRBD2. Germline CDR1 and CDR2: SGHDN and FVKESK. Unmatched junction bases numbered 0, after V lost 0 bases and J lost 1 base. The CDR3 loop spans 14 amino acids. The CDR3 nucleotides are TGTGCCAGCAGCCAAGACGGGGGGTCCTACGAGCAGTACTTC. It yields the protein CASSQDGGSYEQYF.

This chain links TRBV4-2 with TRBJ2-1; 8 nucleotides agree with TRBD2. The junction had 3 bases not matched to a gene; V was cut back by 1 base and J by 7 bases. Germline-derived CDR1 and CDR2 are LGHNA and YNFKEQ. The CDR3 runs to 14 residues. This CDR3 is CASSQGSGENEQFF. CDR3 coding DNA: TGTGCCAGCAGCCAAGGTAGCGGGGAAAATGAGCAGTTCTTC.

The sample holds one count of this clone. The CDR3 is CASSAFDRGQGNIQYF. The CDR3 coding sequence is TGTGCCAGCAGCGCATTCGACAGGGGGCAGGGAAACATTCAGTACTTC. The J gene is TRBJ2-4, the V gene TRBV9; 10 nucleotides line up with TRBD1. Germline CDR1 and CDR2: SGDLS and YYNGEE. The CDR3 is made up of 16 amino acids. Germline trimming cut 3 bases from V and 6 bases from J; bases unmatched to any gene: 9.

The rearrangement links TRBV25-1 to TRBJ1-2; D is unresolved. This CDR3 region has 11 residues. V lost 2 bases and J lost 7, with 5 bases in between. The V gene's germline CDR1 is MGHDK and CDR2 SYGVNS. The CDR3 spells CASSENAGYTF. As DNA, the CDR3 is TGTGCCAGCAGTGAAAATGCTGGCTACACCTTC.

This clone was counted a few times. The CDR3 DNA reads TGTGCCAGCAGTTTACGTTCAGGGGATGAAGATACGCAGTATTTT. It translates to CASSLRSGDEDTQYF. J is TRBJ2-3 and V is TRBV27; TRBD1 might be the D (6 bases). V was cut by 2 bases and J by 5 bases, with 14 bases left in between. Germline V gives CDR1 MNHEY, CDR2 SMNVEV (reference sequence). The CDR3 spans 15 residues.

The chain combines TRBV5-5 with TRBJ1-6; D ambiguous. The germline V gene has CDR1 SGHKS and CDR2 YYEKEE (reference sequence). V was shortened by 3 bases and J by 0 bases, with 13 bases between the two germline ends. CDR3 size: 17 residues. The CDR3 bases are TGTGCCAGCAGCTATAGCGTATGGAGCTCCTATAATTCACCCCTCCACTTT. Amino acid sequence: CASSYSVWSSYNSPLHF.

V and J are TRBV5-1 and TRBJ1-4, with TRBD1 identical over 7 bases. The CDR3 consists of 14 residues. With 4 bases clipped from V and 4 bases from J, the junction kept 4 bases outside the gene matches. Per the germline V gene, CDR1 is SGHRS and CDR2 is YFSETQ. CDR3 DNA sequence: TGCGCCAGCAGCCCGGGACAGCTTAATGAAAAACTGTTTTTT. Its protein product is CASSPGQLNEKLFF.

The J gene is TRBJ1-6, the V gene TRBV5-1; D is unclear. From germline, CDR1 is SGHRS and CDR2 YFSETQ. This CDR3 comprises 16 residues. Trimming pared 5 bases from V and 5 bases from J, leaving 17 bases between. The CDR3 loop is CASRTEESVNNSPLHF. The CDR3 bases are TGCGCCAGCAGGACCGAAGAAAGTGTTAATAATTCACCCCTCCACTTT.

As for this clone: Its ends do not fully match the called genes, so a read error is possible. The chain joins TRBV6-1 to TRBJ2-1; D is undetermined. The germline V gene has CDR1 MNHNS and CDR2 SASEGT. This CDR3 is built from 13 residues. CDR3 sequence (DNA): TGTGCCGGCAGTGAAAGCTCCTACAATGAGCAGTTCTTC. Its translation: CAGSESSYNEQFF.

The V and J genes are TRBV5-1 and TRBJ2-7; D is possibly TRBD1 (5 bases). The CDR3 extends over 14 amino acids. Germline lookup yields CDR1 SGHRS and CDR2 YFSETQ. Between the trimmed V and J ends, which lost 6 bases and 5 bases, there was a span of 18 bases. CDR3 loop: CASKTLTGPHEQYF. CDR3 nucleotides: TGCGCCAGCAAGACGTTAACAGGTCCCCACGAGCAGTACTTC.

V gene TRBV6-1 combines with J gene TRBJ2-7; D may be TRBD1 (5 bases). The ends were cut back, 7 bases at V and 5 bases at J, with 9 bases in the middle. The CDR3 extends over 11 amino acids. In germline, CDR1 is MNHNS, CDR2 SASEGT. This CDR3 reads CASKGYDEQYF. In nucleotides, the CDR3 is TGTGCCAGCAAGGGGTACGACGAGCAGTACTTC.

Comment on this clone: A junction end diverges from the germline sequence, so it may reflect a read error. The chain couples TRBV5-5 to TRBJ1-2, with a tentative D call TRBD1 (5 bases). The CDR3 is 12 amino acids. Germline assignment: CDR1 SGHKS and CDR2 YYEKEE (reference sequence). CDR3 nucleotide sequence: TGTGCCAGCAGCCCGGGGGGGGTAGGTCGCGCCTTC. It encodes CASSPGGVGRAF.

This rearrangement joins TRBV27 to TRBJ1-1; D is undetermined. CDR3 length: 15 residues. V gave up 0 bases and J gave up 0 bases, with 8 bases separating them. Germline V gene sequence: CDR1 MNHEY, CDR2 SMNVEV (reference sequence). The CDR3 DNA sequence: TGTGCCAGCAGTTTATCCCCCTCCATGAACACTGAAGCTTTCTTT. Encoded protein: CASSLSPSMNTEAFF.

The chain is built from TRBV18 and TRBJ1-1; D not certain. V lost 0 bases, J lost 11 bases, and 10 bases lay in between. CDR1 and CDR2 (germline): KGHSH, LQKENI. This CDR3 region has 12 residues. CDR3 sequence reads: CASSPPSGKAFF. DNA for the CDR3: TGTGCCAGCTCACCACCGTCGGGGAAGGCTTTCTTT. The complete variable domain, with remaining parts taken from reference TRBV18 and TRBJ1-1, reads NAGVMQNPRHLVRRRGQEARLRCSPMKGHSHVYWYRQLPEEGLKFMVYLQKENIIDESGMPKERFSAEFPKEGPSILRIQQVVRGDSAAYFCASSPPSGKAFFGQGTRLTVV.

This chain's CDR3 is CASSIEGRSNQPQHF. The CDR3 region has the DNA TGTGCCAGTAGTATAGAAGGGAGAAGCAATCAGCCCCAGCATTTT. The rearrangement links TRBV19 to TRBJ1-5; D is unclear. Germline V gene sequence: CDR1 LNHDA, CDR2 SQIVND (reference sequence). The V end was cut by 0 bases, the J end by 1 base, with 7 bases between. The CDR3 sequence is 15 residues long.